Following are 15 T cell receptor beta chains from one sample sequenced in a study of shared clonotypes between healthy human individuals. CD8 cells regarded as naive lacked CD45RO, were positively chosen for CCR7, and omitted terminally differentiated effector memory CD45RA+ cells. Produced via immunoSEQ multiplex PCR; TCRdb's table is partial and in-frame only. Here the sample spans around 1.9 million clones, around 95% being singletons. The sequencing input was naive CD8+ T cells from PBMCs. The receptor set was obtained from a man younger than 35 in good health. Some clones in this sample may be carry-over from other donors' samples.

The chain has TRBV2 and TRBJ2-7, with D perhaps TRBD1 or TRBD2 (7 bases each). Trimming cost V 8 bases and J 3 bases, with 23 bases left between them. CDR1 is SNHLY, CDR2 FYNNEI, per germline. The CDR3 has 16 residues. The CDR3 loop reads CASASGTAEENYEQYF. The CDR3, as DNA: TGTGCCAGCGCCAGCGGGACAGCGGAAGAGAACTACGAGCAGTACTTC.

The chain joins TRBV19 to TRBJ1-4; weak D call: TRBD1 (6 bases). Per germline, CDR1 LNHDA and CDR2 SQIVND (reference sequence). Trimming shortened V by 2 bases and J by 0 bases, and 16 bases separated the two germline ends. This CDR3 has 18 residues. The CDR3 region has the DNA TGTGCCAGTAGTATACGGAACAGGGAAAAGGCAACTAATGAAAAACTGTTTTTT. Translating it yields CASSIRNREKATNEKLFF.

This sequence joins TRBV7-3 and TRBJ1-1; D remains unclear. Trimming removed 2 bases at V and 6 bases at J, with 13 bases between. The CDR3 loop spans 14 amino acids. Germline V lookup: CDR1 SGHTA, CDR2 FQGTGA. The CDR3 loop reads CASSLDPGTAEAFF. Written as DNA, the CDR3 is TGTGCCAGCAGCTTAGATCCGGGAACTGCTGAAGCTTTCTTT.

With respect to this clone: The same CDR3 arises from other DNA sequences in this sample as well. This sequence joins TRBV5-1 and TRBJ2-1; the match to TRBD2 covers 12 bases. V lost 2 bases, J lost 5 bases, and 2 bases stayed unmatched. From germline, CDR1 is SGHRS and CDR2 YFSETQ. This CDR3 is 15 amino acids long. The CDR3 loop is CASSFPSGRDNEQFF. CDR3 bases: TGCGCCAGCAGCTTTCCTAGCGGGAGGGACAATGAGCAGTTCTTC.

Of note for this clone: Additional DNA sequences in this sample encode the identical CDR3. This chain links TRBV19 with TRBJ2-7, with unresolved D. Germline assignment: CDR1 LNHDA and CDR2 SQIVND (reference sequence). The V and J ends lost 5 bases and 1 base respectively, with 6 bases between them. This CDR3 has 12 amino acids. The CDR3 sequence is CASSPGSYEQYF. In nucleotides, the CDR3 is TGTGCCAGTAGTCCGGGTTCCTACGAGCAGTACTTC.

V is TRBV29-1 and J is TRBJ2-7; D may be TRBD2 (6 bases). V dropped 7 bases and J dropped 0 bases, with 16 bases sitting between them. Germline V gene lookup returns CDR1 SQVTM and CDR2 ANQGSEA. This CDR3 has 14 residues. The DNA of the CDR3 is TGCAGCGCTACCGGGACTTCGAGCTCCTACGAGCAGTACTTC. Amino acid sequence: CSATGTSSSYEQYF.

The chain carries TRBV28 and TRBJ2-5; a weak D match, TRBD1 (5 bases). This CDR3 comprises 15 residues. The germline V gene encodes CDR1 MDHEN and CDR2 SYDVKM. V gave up 5 bases and J gave up 5 bases, with 18 bases separating them. CDR3 coding DNA: TGTGCCAGCAGTCTACAGGTTCAAGAGTGGGAGACCCAGTACTTC. This encodes CASSLQVQEWETQYF.

A single count supports this clone. The rearrangement links TRBV2 to TRBJ1-1; a possible D gene is TRBD1 (5 bases). Germline CDR1 reads SNHLY; CDR2 reads FYNNEI. The V end lost 8 bases, the J end lost 4 bases, and 11 bases lay between the germline ends. This CDR3 has 12 amino acids. DNA of the CDR3: TGTGCCAGCCCCGCGAGGGGCACTGAAGCTTTCTTT. Translation: CASPARGTEAFF.

The CDR3 is CASSGSGRASYEQYF. CDR3 coding DNA: TGTGCCAGCAGCGGTAGCGGGAGGGCTTCCTACGAGCAGTACTTC. The rearrangement joins TRBV11-2 to TRBJ2-7; 11 bases fit TRBD2. The J segment lost 1 base and the V segment lost 5 bases, leaving 4 bases of the junction unmatched. Germline V CDR1 and CDR2: SGHAT, FQNNGV. The CDR3 sequence is 15 residues long.

Concerning this clone: Distinct nucleotide sequences in the sample also encode this CDR3. This chain uses TRBV4-3 with TRBJ2-1, with 10 bases lining up with TRBD2. Per the germline V gene, CDR1 is LGHNA and CDR2 is YSLEER. This CDR3 is 15 amino acids long. V dropped 1 base and J dropped 4; count of bases not matched to a gene: 1. In nucleotides, the CDR3 is TGCGCCAGCAGCCAAGGGACTAGCGGTTACAATGAGCAGTTCTTC. It specifies CASSQGTSGYNEQFF.

The J gene is TRBJ2-7, the V gene TRBV6-5; 10 bases align to TRBD2. V dropped 10 bases and J dropped 2; count of bases not matched to a gene: 11. CDR1 and CDR2 (germline): MNHEY, SVGAGI. CDR3 length: 15 residues. This CDR3 is CATAPTSGYTYEQYF. The CDR3 region has the DNA TGTGCCACCGCCCCGACTAGCGGGTACACCTACGAGCAGTACTTC.

This sequence joins TRBV4-3 and TRBJ1-2; D is possibly TRBD1 (6 bases). V was pared by 0 bases and J by 4 bases, with 18 bases between. Germline-derived CDR1 and CDR2 are LGHNA and YSLEER. The CDR3 has 17 amino acids. CDR3 protein: CASSQESEADRPYGYTF. The CDR3 DNA sequence: TGCGCCAGCAGCCAAGAATCGGAGGCGGACAGACCCTATGGCTACACCTTC.

The J gene is TRBJ2-3, the V gene TRBV11-2; TRBD2 is a possible D gene (6 bases). Trimming pared 5 bases from V and 6 bases from J, leaving 15 bases between. Looked up from germline, CDR1 is SGHAT and CDR2 is FQNNGV. This CDR3 has 14 residues. The CDR3 coding sequence is TGTGCCAGCAGCCAGGCCCCTCGGGGGGATACGCAGTATTTT. This sequence encodes CASSQAPRGDTQYF.

The chain has TRBV28 and TRBJ2-4; 12 positions match TRBD2. In germline, CDR1 is MDHEN, CDR2 SYDVKM. This CDR3 has 17 amino acids. V lost 7 bases, J lost 9 bases, and 16 bases stayed unmatched. The DNA of the CDR3 is TGTGCCAGCACCACATCCTGGACTAGCGGGAATTGGGGCATTCAGTACTTC. This gives the protein CASTTSWTSGNWGIQYF. Complete variable domain (other parts from reference TRBV28 and TRBJ2-4): DVKVTQSSRYLVKRTGEKVFLECVQDMDHENMFWYRQDPGLGLRLIYFSYDVKMKEKGDIPEGYSVSREKKERFSLILESASTNQTSMYLCASTTSWTSGNWGIQYFGAGTRLSVL.

The chain links TRBV11-2 to TRBJ2-7, with TRBD2 matching 9 bases. The V segment lost 4 bases and the J segment 5 bases; nucleotides outside the gene matches: 12. In germline, CDR1 is SGHAT, CDR2 FQNNGV. The CDR3 extends over 16 amino acids. This chain's CDR3 is CASSSPAKLAGNEQYF. The CDR3 DNA sequence: TGTGCCAGCAGCTCACCGGCCAAACTAGCGGGCAACGAGCAGTACTTC.